This paragraph covers one TCR beta chain sequence. Its antigen remains unknown. Unique molecular identifiers were built into the TCRbeta library. TCRdb passed the PCR reads through MiXCR, listing each CDR3 protein once. This table has a few hundred thousand distinct CDR3 sequences, 10% to 15% appearing once. This entry comes from a study of T-cell reconstitution after alpha-beta-depleted transplantation in children. V lost 2 bases and J 4 bases, leaving 15 bases between the germline ends. This CDR3 comprises 15 residues. Germline CDR1 SGHTA, CDR2 FQGNSA. Broader study findings: Several hundred graft clones that had expanded were reportedly the source of alpha-beta T cells about two months after transplant. Hyperexpanded clones declined; after one year, newly produced T cells mostly supplied diversity. Recipient T cells and thymic progenitors that survived were the source of the high TCRbeta diversity seen at day 60 in some patients.

The chain combines TRBV7-2 with TRBJ2-7; D gene ambiguous. The sequences come from PBMCs, mostly from graft donor cells, collected 360 days after TCRalphabeta/CD19-depleted stem cell transplant. This clonotype was obtained from a male patient between 5 and 17 years old who had a stem cell transplant for acute myeloid leukemia, so the T cells may come from the graft donor. CDR3 residues: CASSLIGGREYEQYF. The CDR3, as DNA: TGTGCCAGCAGCTTAATCGGTGGCAGAGAGTACGAGCAGTACTTC.